This T cell receptor (beta chain) was retrieved from a study of blood T cell repertoires in COVID-19. Study summary: Both acute and convalescent COVID-19 samples were obtained from the United States, Italy and Spain.

In the original workflow: Amplification with reference gene primers provided the estimates of nucleated cell counts. Profiled with immunoSEQ multiplex PCR; TCRdb holds only in-frame clones, not every one. That table furnishes V, J and clone size, whereas the DNA furnished D and trimming. Among about 240,000 clones listed, 70% to 90% were seen once. Germline loops: CDR1 LNHNV, CDR2 YYDKDF (reference sequence). Trimming cost V 5 bases and J 9 bases; bases outside gene matches: 14. The CDR3 spans 17 residues. The receptor comes from a man between 45 and 60 years old with COVID-19, enrolled during active disease. The gene calls are TRBV15 and TRBJ2-1; 12 nucleotides match TRBD2. Specimen: peripheral blood. Here the CDR3 reads CATSPRSASGGAGEQFF. Here the CDR3 DNA reads TGTGCCACCAGCCCCCGGAGCGCTAGCGGGGGGGCTGGTGAGCAGTTCTTC.